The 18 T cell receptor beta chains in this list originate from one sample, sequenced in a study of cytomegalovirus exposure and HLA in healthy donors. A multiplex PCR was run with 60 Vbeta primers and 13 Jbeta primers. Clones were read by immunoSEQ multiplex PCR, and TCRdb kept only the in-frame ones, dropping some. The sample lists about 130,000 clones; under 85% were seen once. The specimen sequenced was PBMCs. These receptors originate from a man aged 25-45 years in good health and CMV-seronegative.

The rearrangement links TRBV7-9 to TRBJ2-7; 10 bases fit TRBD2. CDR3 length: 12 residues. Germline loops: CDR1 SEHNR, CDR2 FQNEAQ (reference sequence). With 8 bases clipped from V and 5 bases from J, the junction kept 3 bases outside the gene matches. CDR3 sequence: CASGLAGDEQYF. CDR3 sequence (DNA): TGTGCCAGCGGTCTAGCGGGGGACGAGCAGTACTTC.

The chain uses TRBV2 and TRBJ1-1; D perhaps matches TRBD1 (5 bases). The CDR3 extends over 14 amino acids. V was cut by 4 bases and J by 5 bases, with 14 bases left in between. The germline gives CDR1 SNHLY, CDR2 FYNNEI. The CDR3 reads CASSVSPRETEAFF. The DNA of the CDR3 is TGTGCCAGCAGTGTAAGTCCCAGGGAAACTGAAGCTTTCTTT. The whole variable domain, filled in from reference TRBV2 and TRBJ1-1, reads EPEVTQTPSHQVTQMGQEVILRCVPISNHLYFYWYRQILGQKVEFLVSFYNNEISEKSEIFDDQFSVERPDGSNFTLKIRSTKLEDSAMYFCASSVSPRETEAFFGQGTRLTVV.

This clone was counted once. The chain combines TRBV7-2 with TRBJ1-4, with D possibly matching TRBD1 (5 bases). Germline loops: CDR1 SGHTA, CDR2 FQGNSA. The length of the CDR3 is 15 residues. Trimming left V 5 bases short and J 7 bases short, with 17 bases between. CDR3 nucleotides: TGTGCCAGCAGCCCGCAGGGAGGCATAGGTGAAAAACTGTTTTTT. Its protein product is CASSPQGGIGEKLFF.

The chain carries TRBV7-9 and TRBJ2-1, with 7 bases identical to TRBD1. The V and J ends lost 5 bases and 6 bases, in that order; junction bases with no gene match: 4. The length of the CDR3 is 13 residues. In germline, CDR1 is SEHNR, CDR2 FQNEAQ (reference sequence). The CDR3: CASSPRDSNEQFF. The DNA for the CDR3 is TGTGCCAGCAGCCCCCGGGACAGCAATGAGCAGTTCTTC.

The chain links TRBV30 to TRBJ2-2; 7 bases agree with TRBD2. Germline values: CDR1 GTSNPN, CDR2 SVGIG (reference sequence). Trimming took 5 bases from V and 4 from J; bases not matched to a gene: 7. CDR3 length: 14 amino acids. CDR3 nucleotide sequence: TGTGCCTGGGGACTAGTTGGGGGCACCGGGGAGCTGTTTTTT. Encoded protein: CAWGLVGGTGELFF.

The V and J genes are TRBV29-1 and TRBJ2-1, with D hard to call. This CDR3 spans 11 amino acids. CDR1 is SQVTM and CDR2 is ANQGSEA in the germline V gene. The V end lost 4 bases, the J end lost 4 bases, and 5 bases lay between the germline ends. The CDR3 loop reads CSVGRYNEQFF. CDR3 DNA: TGCAGCGTTGGTCGTTACAATGAGCAGTTCTTC.

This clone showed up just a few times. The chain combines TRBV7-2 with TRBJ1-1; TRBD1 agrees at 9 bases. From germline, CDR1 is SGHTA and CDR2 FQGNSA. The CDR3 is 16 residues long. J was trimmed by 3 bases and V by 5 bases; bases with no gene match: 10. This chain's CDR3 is CASSPRTGVVDTEAFF. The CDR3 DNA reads TGTGCCAGCAGCCCCCGGACAGGGGTGGTTGACACTGAAGCTTTCTTT.

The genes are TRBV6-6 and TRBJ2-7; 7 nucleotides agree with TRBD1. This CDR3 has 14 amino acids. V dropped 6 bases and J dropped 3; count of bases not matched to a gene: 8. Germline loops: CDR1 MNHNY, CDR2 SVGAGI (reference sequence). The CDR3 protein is CASSYGDSYYEQYF. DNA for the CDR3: TGTGCCAGCAGCTACGGGGACAGCTACTACGAGCAGTACTTC.

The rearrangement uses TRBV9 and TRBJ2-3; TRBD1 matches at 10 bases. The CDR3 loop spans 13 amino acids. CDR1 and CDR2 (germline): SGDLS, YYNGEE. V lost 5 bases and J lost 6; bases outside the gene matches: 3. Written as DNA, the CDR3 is TGTGCCAGCAGGGACAGGGGGACGGATACGCAGTATTTT. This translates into CASRDRGTDTQYF.

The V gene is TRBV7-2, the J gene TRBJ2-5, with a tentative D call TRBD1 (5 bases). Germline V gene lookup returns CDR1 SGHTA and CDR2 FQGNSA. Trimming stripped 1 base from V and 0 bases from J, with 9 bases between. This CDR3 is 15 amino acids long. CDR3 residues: CASSLGQTYQETQYF. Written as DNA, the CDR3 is TGTGCCAGCAGCTTAGGACAGACGTACCAAGAGACCCAGTACTTC.

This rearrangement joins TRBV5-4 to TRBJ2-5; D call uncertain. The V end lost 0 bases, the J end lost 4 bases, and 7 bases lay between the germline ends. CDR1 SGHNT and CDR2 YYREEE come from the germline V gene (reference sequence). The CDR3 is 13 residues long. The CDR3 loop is CASSLVGSETQYF. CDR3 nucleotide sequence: TGTGCCAGCAGCTTGGTCGGTTCAGAGACCCAGTACTTC.

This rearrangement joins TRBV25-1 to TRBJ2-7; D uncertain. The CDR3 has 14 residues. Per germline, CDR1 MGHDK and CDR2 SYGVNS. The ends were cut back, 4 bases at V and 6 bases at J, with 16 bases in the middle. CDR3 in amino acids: CASSGSETASEQYF. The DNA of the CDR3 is TGTGCCAGCAGTGGATCGGAGACGGCTAGCGAGCAGTACTTC.

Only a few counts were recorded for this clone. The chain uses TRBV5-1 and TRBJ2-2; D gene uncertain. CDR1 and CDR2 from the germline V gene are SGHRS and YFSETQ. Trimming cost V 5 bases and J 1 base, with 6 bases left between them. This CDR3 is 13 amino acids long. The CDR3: CASSQENTGELFF. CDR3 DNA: TGCGCCAGCAGTCAGGAGAACACCGGGGAGCTGTTTTTT. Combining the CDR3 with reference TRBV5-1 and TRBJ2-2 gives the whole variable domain KAGVTQTPRYLIKTRGQQVTLSCSPISGHRSVSWYQQTPGQGLQFLFEYFSETQRNKGNFPGRFSGRQFSNSRSEMNVSTLELGDSALYLCASSQENTGELFFGEGSRLTVL.

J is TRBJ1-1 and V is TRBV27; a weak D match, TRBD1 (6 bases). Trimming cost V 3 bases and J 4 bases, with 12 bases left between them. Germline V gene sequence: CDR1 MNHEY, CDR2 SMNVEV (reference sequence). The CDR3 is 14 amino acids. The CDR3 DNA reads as TGTGCCAGCAGTTTTGGGGGGGCCGCCACTGAAGCTTTCTTT. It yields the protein CASSFGGAATEAFF.

In DNA, the CDR3 is TGTGCCAGCAGTGACGGCGGACAGTCAGAGAACACTGAAGCTTTCTTT. Its translation is CASSDGGQSENTEAFF. The chain has TRBV2 and TRBJ1-1; TRBD1 is a possible D gene (6 bases). Germline V gene sequence: CDR1 SNHLY, CDR2 FYNNEI. This CDR3 is 16 amino acids long. Deletions cut 3 bases from V and 1 base from J, with 15 bases between. Full variable domain (missing parts from reference TRBV2 and TRBJ1-1): EPEVTQTPSHQVTQMGQEVILRCVPISNHLYFYWYRQILGQKVEFLVSFYNNEISEKSEIFDDQFSVERPDGSNFTLKIRSTKLEDSAMYFCASSDGGQSENTEAFFGQGTRLTVV.

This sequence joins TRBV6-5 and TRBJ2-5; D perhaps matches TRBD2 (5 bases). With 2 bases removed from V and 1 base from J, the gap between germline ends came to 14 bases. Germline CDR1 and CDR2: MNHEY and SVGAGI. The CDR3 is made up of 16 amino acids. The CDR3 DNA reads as TGTGCCAGCAGTTACGGGAACGAGGGCACCCAAGAGACCCAGTACTTC. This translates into CASSYGNEGTQETQYF.

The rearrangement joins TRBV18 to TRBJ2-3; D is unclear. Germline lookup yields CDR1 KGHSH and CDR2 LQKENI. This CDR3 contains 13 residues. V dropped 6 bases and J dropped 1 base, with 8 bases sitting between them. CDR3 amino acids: CASSLFGTDTQYF. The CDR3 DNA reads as TGTGCCAGCTCCCTTTTTGGCACAGATACGCAGTATTTT.

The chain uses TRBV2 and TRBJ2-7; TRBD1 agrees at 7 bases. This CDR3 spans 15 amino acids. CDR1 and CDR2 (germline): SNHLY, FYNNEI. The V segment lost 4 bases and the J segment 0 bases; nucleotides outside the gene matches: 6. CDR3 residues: CASSAGQTNSYEQYF. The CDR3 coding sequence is TGTGCCAGCAGTGCGGGACAGACCAACTCCTACGAGCAGTACTTC.